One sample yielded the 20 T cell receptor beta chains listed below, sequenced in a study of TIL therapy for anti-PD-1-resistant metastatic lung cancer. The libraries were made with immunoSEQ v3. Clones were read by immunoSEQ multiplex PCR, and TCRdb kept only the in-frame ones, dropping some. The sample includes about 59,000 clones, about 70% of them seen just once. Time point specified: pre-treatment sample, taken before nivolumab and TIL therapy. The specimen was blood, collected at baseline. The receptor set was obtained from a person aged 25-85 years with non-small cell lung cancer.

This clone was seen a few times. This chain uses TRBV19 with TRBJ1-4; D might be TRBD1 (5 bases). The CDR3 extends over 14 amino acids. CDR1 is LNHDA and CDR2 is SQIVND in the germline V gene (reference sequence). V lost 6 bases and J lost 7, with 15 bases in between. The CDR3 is CASRTSGVGEKLFF. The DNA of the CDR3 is TGTGCCAGTAGGACCTCGGGGGTTGGTGAAAAACTGTTTTTT.

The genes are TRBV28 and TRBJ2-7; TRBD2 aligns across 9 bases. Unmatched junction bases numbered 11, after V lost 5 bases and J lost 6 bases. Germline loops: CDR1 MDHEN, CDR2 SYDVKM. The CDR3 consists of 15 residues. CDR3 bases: TGTGCCAGCAGTGGGTCTAGGACTAGCGCTCTCGAGCAGTACTTC. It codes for CASSGSRTSALEQYF. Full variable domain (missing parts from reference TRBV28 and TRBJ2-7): DVKVTQSSRYLVKRTGEKVFLECVQDMDHENMFWYRQDPGLGLRLIYFSYDVKMKEKGDIPEGYSVSREKKERFSLILESASTNQTSMYLCASSGSRTSALEQYFGPGTRLTVT.

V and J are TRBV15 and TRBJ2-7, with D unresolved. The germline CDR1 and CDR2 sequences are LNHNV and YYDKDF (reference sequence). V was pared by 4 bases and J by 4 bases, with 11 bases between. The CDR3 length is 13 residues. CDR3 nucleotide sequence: TGTGCCACCAGCATGAACAGATTATACGAGCAGTACTTC. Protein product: CATSMNRLYEQYF.

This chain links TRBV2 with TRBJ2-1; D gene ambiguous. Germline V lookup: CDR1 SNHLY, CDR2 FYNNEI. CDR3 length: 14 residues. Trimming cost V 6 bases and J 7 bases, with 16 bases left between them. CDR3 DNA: TGTGCCAGCAGCCTCATCTCTCCGGAAAATGAGCAGTTCTTC. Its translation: CASSLISPENEQFF.

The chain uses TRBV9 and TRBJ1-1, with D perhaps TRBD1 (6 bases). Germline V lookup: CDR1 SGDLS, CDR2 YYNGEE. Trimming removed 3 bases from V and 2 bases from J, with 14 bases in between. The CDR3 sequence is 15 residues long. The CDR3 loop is CASSATTGSNTEAFF. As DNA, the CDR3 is TGTGCCAGCAGCGCGACGACAGGTTCTAACACTGAAGCTTTCTTT. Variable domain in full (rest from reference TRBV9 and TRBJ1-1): DSGVTQTPKHLITATGQRVTLRCSPRSGDLSVYWYQQSLDQGLQFLIQYYNGEERAKGNILERFSAQQFPDLHSELNLSSLELGDSALYFCASSATTGSNTEAFFGQGTRLTVV.

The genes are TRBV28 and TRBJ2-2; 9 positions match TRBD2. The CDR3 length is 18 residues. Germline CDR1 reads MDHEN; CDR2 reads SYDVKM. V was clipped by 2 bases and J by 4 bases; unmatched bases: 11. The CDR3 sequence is CASSLHVAGVERTGELFF. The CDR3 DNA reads TGTGCCAGCAGTTTACATGTAGCGGGAGTTGAACGCACCGGGGAGCTGTTTTTT.

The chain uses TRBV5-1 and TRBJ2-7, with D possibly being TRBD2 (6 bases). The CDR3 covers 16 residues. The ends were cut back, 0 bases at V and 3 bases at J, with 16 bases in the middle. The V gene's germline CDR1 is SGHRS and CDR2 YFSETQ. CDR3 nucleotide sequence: TGCGCCAGCAGCTTGGCCGGGAACTCGGGGGACTACGAGCAGTACTTC. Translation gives CASSLAGNSGDYEQYF.

DNA of the CDR3: TGTGCCTGGAGCGGACAGGGGGGAACTGAAGCTTTCTTT. The encoded protein is CAWSGQGGTEAFF. The gene calls are TRBV30 and TRBJ1-1; TRBD1 aligns across 10 bases. CDR1 is GTSNPN and CDR2 is SVGIG in the germline V gene (reference sequence). This CDR3 contains 13 residues. V trimming: 3 bases; J trimming: 5 bases; junction bases outside the gene matches: 3.

The CDR3: CATQGLAGGGYTGELFF. The CDR3 DNA reads TGTGCCACCCAAGGACTAGCGGGAGGAGGGTACACCGGGGAGCTGTTTTTT. The genes are TRBV19 and TRBJ2-2, with 14 bases identical to TRBD2. The germline CDR1 and CDR2 sequences are LNHDA and SQIVND (reference sequence). The CDR3 is 17 amino acids. V dropped 10 bases and J dropped 3; count of bases not matched to a gene: 10.

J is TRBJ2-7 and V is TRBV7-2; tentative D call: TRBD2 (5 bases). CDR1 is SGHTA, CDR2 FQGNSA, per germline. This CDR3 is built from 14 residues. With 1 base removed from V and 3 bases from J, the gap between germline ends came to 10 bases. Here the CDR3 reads CASSLDGIFYEQYF. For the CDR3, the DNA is TGTGCCAGCAGCTTAGACGGGATCTTCTACGAGCAGTACTTC.

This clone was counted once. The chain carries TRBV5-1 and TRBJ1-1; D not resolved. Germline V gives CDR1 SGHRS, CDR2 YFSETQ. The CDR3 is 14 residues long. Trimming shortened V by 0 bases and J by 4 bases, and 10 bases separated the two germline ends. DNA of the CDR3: TGCGCCAGCAGCTTGGCCCTGGACGTCACTGAAGCTTTCTTT. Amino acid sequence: CASSLALDVTEAFF.

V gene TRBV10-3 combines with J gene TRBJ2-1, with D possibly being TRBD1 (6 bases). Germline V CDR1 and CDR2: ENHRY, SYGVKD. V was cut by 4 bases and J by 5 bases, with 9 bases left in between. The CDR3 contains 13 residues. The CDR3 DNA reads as TGTGCCATCAGTGGACAGGTTAACAATGAGCAGTTCTTC. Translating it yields CAISGQVNNEQFF.

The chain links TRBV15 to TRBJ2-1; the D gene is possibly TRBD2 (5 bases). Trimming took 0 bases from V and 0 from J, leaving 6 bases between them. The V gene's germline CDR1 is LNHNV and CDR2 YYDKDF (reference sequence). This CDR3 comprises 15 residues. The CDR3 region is CATSREGSSYNEQFF. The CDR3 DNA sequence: TGTGCCACCAGCAGAGAAGGGAGCTCCTACAATGAGCAGTTCTTC.

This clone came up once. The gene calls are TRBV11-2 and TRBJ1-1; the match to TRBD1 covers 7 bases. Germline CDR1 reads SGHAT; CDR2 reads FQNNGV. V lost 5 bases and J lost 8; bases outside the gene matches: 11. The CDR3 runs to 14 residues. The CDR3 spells CASSLGTARREAFF. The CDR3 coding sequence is TGTGCCAGCAGCCTGGGGACAGCCCGACGGGAAGCTTTCTTT.

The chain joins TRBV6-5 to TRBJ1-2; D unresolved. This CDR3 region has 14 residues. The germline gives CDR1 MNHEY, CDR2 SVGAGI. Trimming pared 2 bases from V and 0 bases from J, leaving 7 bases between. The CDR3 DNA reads TGTGCCAGCAGTTACGGGGAGACTAACTATGGCTACACCTTC. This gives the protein CASSYGETNYGYTF.

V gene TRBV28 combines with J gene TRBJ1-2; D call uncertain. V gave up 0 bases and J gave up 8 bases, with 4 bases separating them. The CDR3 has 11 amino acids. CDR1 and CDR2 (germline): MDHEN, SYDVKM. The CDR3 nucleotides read TGTGCCAGCAGTTTATGGTTCGGCTACACCTTC. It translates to CASSLWFGYTF.

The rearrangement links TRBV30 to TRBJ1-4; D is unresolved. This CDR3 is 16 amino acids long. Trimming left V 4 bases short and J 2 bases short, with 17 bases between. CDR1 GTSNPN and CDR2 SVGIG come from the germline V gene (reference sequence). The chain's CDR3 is CAWKDGKARTNEKLFF. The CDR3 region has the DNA TGTGCCTGGAAGGACGGCAAGGCACGCACTAATGAAAAACTGTTTTTT.

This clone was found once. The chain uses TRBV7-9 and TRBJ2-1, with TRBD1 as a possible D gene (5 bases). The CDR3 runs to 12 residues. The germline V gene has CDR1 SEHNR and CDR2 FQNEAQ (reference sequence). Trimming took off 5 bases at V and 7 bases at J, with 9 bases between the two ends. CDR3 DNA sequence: TGTGCCAGCAGCGGAGACAGTAATGAGCAGTTCTTC. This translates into CASSGDSNEQFF.

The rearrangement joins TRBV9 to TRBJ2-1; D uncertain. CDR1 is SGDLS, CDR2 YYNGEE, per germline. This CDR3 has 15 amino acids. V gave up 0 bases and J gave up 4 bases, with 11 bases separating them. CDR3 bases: TGTGCCAGCAGCGTAGACGGAAATTATTACAATGAGCAGTTCTTC. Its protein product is CASSVDGNYYNEQFF.

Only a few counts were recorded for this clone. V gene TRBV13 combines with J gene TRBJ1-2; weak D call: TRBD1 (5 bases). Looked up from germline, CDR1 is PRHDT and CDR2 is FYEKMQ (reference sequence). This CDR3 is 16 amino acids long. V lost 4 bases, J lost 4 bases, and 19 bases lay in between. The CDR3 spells CASSSAQGSGIYGYTF. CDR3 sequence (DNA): TGTGCCAGCAGCTCGGCCCAGGGTTCGGGGATCTATGGCTACACCTTC.